This T cell receptor beta chain was identified during a study of cytomegalovirus exposure and HLA in healthy donors. PCR primers comprised 60 Vbeta and 13 Jbeta primers. The table came from immunoSEQ multiplex PCR; TCRdb's copy has only in-frame clones and leaves some out. The table shows approximately 160,000 clones, with over 70% occurring only once. Findings of the study overall: Researchers reported from a later analysis that most CMV-associated TCR beta chains appeared HLA-restricted. The likely origin of a cluster of highly shared sequence variants was a sequencing artifact. The CMV antigen specificity of a few CMV-associated chains was confirmed through in vitro analysis. High specificity and sensitivity for cytomegalovirus status were reported for the classifier.

About this clone itself: What it binds is unknown.

The CDR3 has 14 amino acids. CDR1 SGDLS and CDR2 YYNGEE come from the germline V gene. The ends were cut back, 4 bases at V and 3 bases at J, with 14 bases in the middle. This receptor was identified in a man aged 30 to 45 in good health and CMV-seropositive. The sequenced sample was PBMCs. The J gene is TRBJ2-7, the V gene TRBV9; the D is unclear. CDR3 nucleotide sequence: TGTGCCAGCAGCTCCGGGTCCTTTAACTACGAGCAGTACTTC. Its translation is CASSSGSFNYEQYF.